This record covers a single TCR beta chain. The data were obtained in a study of blood T cell repertoires in COVID-19. Study summary: T cells, B-cell-depleted T cells, or PBMCs supplied cDNA or gDNA.

Profiled with immunoSEQ multiplex PCR; TCRdb holds only in-frame clones, not every one. Of about 280,000 clones in the sample, roughly four fifths were seen once. The CDR3 consists of 15 residues. V shed 7 bases, J shed 7 bases, and the junction held 10 bases outside the gene matches. Germline lookup yields CDR1 SNHLY and CDR2 FYNNEI. This receptor was identified in a man aged 40-49 years who had been exposed to COVID-19. This chain uses TRBV2 with TRBJ2-1, with 10 bases lining up with TRBD1. Material: PBMCs or T cells enriched from blood (not recorded which). The CDR3 is CASKIGQGGWNEQFF. CDR3 nucleotides: TGTGCCAGCAAAATTGGACAGGGGGGATGGAATGAGCAGTTCTTC.